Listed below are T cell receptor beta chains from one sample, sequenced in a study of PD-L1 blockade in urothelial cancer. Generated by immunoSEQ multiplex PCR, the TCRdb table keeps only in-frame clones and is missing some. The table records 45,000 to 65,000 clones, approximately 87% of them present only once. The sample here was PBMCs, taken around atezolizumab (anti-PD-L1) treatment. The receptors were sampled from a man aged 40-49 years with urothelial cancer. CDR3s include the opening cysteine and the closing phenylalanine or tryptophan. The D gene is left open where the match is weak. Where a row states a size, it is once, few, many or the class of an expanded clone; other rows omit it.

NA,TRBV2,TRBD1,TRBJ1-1,TGTGCCAGCTGGAAGGGACAGCGGAACACTGAAGCTTTCTTT,CASWKGQRNTEAFF
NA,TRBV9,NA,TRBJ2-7,TGTGCCAGCAGCGTACGGGGTGGGGAGCAGTACTTC,CASSVRGGEQYF
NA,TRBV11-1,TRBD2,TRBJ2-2,TGTGCCAGCAGCACAGGACTAGCGGGGATTAACACCGGGGAGCTGTTTTTT,CASSTGLAGINTGELFF
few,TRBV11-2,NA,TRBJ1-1,TGTGCCAGCAGCTTAGTCAGGTCGGGAAGACACACTGAAGCTTTCTTT,CASSLVRSGRHTEAFF
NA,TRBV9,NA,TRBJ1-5,TGTGCCAGCAGCCCCGGAGGACCATTTAATCAGCCCCAGCATTTT,CASSPGGPFNQPQHF
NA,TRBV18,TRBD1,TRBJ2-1,TGTGCCAGCTCACTACCGGGTAGGGGGCTGTACAATGAGCAGTTCTTC,CASSLPGRGLYNEQFF
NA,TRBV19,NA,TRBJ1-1,TGTGCCAGTAGTAGCTCGACCCTCACAGTGAACACTGAAGCTTTCTTT,CASSSSTLTVNTEAFF
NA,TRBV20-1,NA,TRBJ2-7,TGCAGTGCTAACAGCCCCTACGAGCAGTACTTC,CSANSPYEQYF
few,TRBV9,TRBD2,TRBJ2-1,TGTGCCAGCAGCGGCCGGACTAGCGGGGCGTCCTACAATGAGCAGTTCTTC,CASSGRTSGASYNEQFF
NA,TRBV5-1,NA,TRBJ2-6,TGCGCCAGCAGCCCCGGACAGCCACGAAGGTTGTCGGAAGGCTCTGGGGCCAACGTCCTGACTTTC,CASSPGQPRRLSEGSGANVLTF
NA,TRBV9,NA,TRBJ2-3,TGTGCCAGCAGCGTCTCGGACTATAGCACAGATACGCAGTATTTT,CASSVSDYSTDTQYF
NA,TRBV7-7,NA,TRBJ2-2,TGTGCTAGCAGCGGGACACCAATCGGGGAGCTGTTTTTT,CASSGTPIGELFF
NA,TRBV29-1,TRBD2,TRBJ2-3,TGCAGCGTAGCCGGGACTAGCGGAACAGATACGCAGTATTTT,CSVAGTSGTDTQYF
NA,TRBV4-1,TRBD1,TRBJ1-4,TGCGCCAGCAGCCAACCGGGACAGGGGAGGGAAAAACTGTTTTTT,CASSQPGQGREKLFF
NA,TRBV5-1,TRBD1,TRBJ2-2,TGCGCCAGCAGCTTGAGACAGGGAGAGGGGACCGGGGAGCTGTTTTTT,CASSLRQGEGTGELFF
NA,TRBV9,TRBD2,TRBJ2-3,TGTGCCAGCAGCACGGTGGGGGGGGCGCAGTATTTT,CASSTVGGAQYF
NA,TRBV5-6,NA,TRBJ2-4,TGTGCCAGCAGCCCGAAGGGGTTGGGCATTCAGTACTTC,CASSPKGLGIQYF
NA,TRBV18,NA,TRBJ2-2,TGTGCCAGCTCACCACGCGGACAGCCGAACACCGGGGAGCTGTTTTTT,CASSPRGQPNTGELFF
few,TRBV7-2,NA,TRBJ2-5,TGTGCCAGCAGCCCTCTGCGGAGCGAACAAGAGACCCAGTACTTC,CASSPLRSEQETQYF
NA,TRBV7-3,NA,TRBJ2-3,TGTGCCAGCAGCTTTATGTCCCCCACAGATACGCAGTATTTT,CASSFMSPTDTQYF
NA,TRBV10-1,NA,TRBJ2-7,TGCGCCAGCAGTGAGGGAACAGGTCCCTACGAGCAGTACTTC,CASSEGTGPYEQYF
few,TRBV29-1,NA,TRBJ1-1,TGCAGCGTTGGCAGCGATGAAGCTTTCTTT,CSVGSDEAFF
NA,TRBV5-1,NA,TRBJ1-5,TGCGCCAGCAGCTTATCAGATCCCAGCAATCAGCCCCAGCATTTT,CASSLSDPSNQPQHF
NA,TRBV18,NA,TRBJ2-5,TGTGCCAGCTCACCGGCGGTGCTGGCGGGCGTAGAGGAGACCCAGTACTTC,CASSPAVLAGVEETQYF
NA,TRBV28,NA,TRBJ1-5,TGTGCCAGCAGTTTCTGGGCAGGGTCGGGCAATCAGCCCCAGCATTTT,CASSFWAGSGNQPQHF
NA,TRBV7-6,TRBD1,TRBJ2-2,TGTGCCAGCAGCTTAGGCGGACAGGGGTTCCCCGGGGAGCTGTTTTTT,CASSLGGQGFPGELFF
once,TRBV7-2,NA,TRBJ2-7,TGTGCCAGCCGCCCGTGGGGGGGGCAGGGTGGCGAGCAGTACTTC,CASRPWGGQGGEQYF
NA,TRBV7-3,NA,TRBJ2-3,TGTGCCAGCAGCTTAACTGCGGGAAGCACAGATACGCAGTATTTT,CASSLTAGSTDTQYF
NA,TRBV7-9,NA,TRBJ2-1,TGTGCCAGCCGCGCCGGGGGGCACTACAATGAGCAGTTCTTC,CASRAGGHYNEQFF
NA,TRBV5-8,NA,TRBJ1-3,TGTGCCAGCAGCCGTGCGTCTGGAAACACCATATATTTT,CASSRASGNTIYF
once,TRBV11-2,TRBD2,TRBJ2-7,TGTGCCAGCAGCTCCGTAACTAGCGGGAGTAGGTACGAGCAGTACTTC,CASSSVTSGSRYEQYF
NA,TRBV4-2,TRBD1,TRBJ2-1,TGTGCCAGCAGCCAGAGTGGACAGGGAAACAATGAGCAGTTCTTC,CASSQSGQGNNEQFF
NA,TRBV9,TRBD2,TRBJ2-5,TGTGCCAGCAGCGTCGGACTAGCGGTAGGGGAGACCCAGTACTTC,CASSVGLAVGETQYF
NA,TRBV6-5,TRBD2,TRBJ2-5,TGTGCCAGCAGTTGGGGGGGAGTGGGTCAAGAGACCCAGTACTTC,CASSWGGVGQETQYF
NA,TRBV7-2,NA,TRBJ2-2,TGTGCCAGCAGTCCGAATCCCGGAGCCACCGGGGAGCTGTTTTTT,CASSPNPGATGELFF
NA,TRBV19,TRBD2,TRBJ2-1,TGTGCCACCTCGGGACTAGCGGACCAAAATGAGCAGTTCTTC,CATSGLADQNEQFF
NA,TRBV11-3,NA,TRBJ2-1,TGTGCCAGCAGCCCCTTAGCGAGCTCCTACAATGAGCAGTTCTTC,CASSPLASSYNEQFF
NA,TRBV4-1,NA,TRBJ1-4,TGCGCCAGCAGCCAGGGTCCGACAGTGAGCGAAAAACTGTTTTTT,CASSQGPTVSEKLFF
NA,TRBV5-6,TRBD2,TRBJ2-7,TGTGCCAGCAGCAACCTAGCGGGGGAGGGTTACTACGAGCAGTACTTC,CASSNLAGEGYYEQYF
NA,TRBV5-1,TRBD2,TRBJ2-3,TGCGCCAGCAGCTCACCAGCGGGAGGGCGTGATACGCAGTATTTT,CASSSPAGGRDTQYF
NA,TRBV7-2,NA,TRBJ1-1,TGTGCCAGCAGACTACAGGTTGGAGCTTTCTTT,CASRLQVGAFF
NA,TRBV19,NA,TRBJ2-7,TGTGCCAGTAGTATGAGCCCCCGGGGTACATACCTCTCCTACGAGCAGTACTTC,CASSMSPRGTYLSYEQYF
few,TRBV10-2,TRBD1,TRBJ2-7,TGCGCCAGCAGGGACGGGACAGGGGCCTACGAGCAGTACTTC,CASRDGTGAYEQYF
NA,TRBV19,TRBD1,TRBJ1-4,TGTGCCAGCCAGGGACAGCTTAATGAAAAACTGTTTTTT,CASQGQLNEKLFF
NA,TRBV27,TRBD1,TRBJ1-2,TGTGCCAGTTCTTTAGATGGGACAGGGCATGGCTACACCTTC,CASSLDGTGHGYTF
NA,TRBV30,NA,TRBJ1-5,TGTGCCTGGAGTGTACACGGGTTTGGTCAGCCCCAGCATTTT,CAWSVHGFGQPQHF
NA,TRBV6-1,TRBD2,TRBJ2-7,TGTGCCAGCAGTCCGACGACTAGCGGGAGGGACGAGCAGTACTTC,CASSPTTSGRDEQYF
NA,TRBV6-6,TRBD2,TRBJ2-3,TGTGCCAGCAGTTACTTGATCCAGCGGGAGACTACGCAGTATTTT,CASSYLIQRETTQYF
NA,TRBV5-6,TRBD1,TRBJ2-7,TGTGCCAGCAGCTCCTACTGGGACAGGGACTGGGGGGGCTCCTTCGAGCAGTACTTC,CASSSYWDRDWGGSFEQYF
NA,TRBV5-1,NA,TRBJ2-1,TGCGCCAGCAGCTTGTACGCTACAGAAGTATTCGATGAGCAGTTCTTC,CASSLYATEVFDEQFF
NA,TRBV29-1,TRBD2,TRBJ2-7,TGCAGCGCCGGACTAGCGGAAGGTTACGAGCAGTACTTC,CSAGLAEGYEQYF
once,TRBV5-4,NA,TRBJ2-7,TGTGCCAGCAGCGCGGGACCTTACGAGCAGTACTTC,CASSAGPYEQYF
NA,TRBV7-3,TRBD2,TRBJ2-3,TGTGCCAGCAGCTTATGGGCTAGCGGGCCGACAGATACGCAGTATTTT,CASSLWASGPTDTQYF
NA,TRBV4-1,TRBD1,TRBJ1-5,TGCGCCAGCAGCCAAGGGACAGGACCCCAGCATTTT,CASSQGTGPQHF
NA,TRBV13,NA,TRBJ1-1,TGTGCCAGCAGCTATACACGGAACACTGAAGCTTTCTTT,CASSYTRNTEAFF
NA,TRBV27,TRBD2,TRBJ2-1,TGTGCCAGCAGCCGGACTAGCGGGAACTCCTACAATGAGCAGTTCTTC,CASSRTSGNSYNEQFF
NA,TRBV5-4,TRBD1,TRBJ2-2,TGTGCCAGCAGCCCAGGGACAGGGAAGGGCACCGGGGAGCTGTTTTTT,CASSPGTGKGTGELFF
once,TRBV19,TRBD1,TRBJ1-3,TGTGCCAGCCACCGGGGACAGGGAGGCACCATATATTTT,CASHRGQGGTIYF
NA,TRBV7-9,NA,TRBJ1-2,TGTGCCAGCAGCAAGGGGAGGGCCTATGGCTACACCTTC,CASSKGRAYGYTF
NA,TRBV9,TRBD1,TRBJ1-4,TGTGCCAGCAGCGTAGCTGCAGGGGGAATAGGTAATGAAAAACTGTTTTTT,CASSVAAGGIGNEKLFF